The TCR beta chain under discussion was sequenced for a study of blood T cell repertoires in COVID-19. Turning to the study itself: Sites across the United States, Italy and Spain contributed samples from acute and convalescent COVID-19. In each case, the material was cDNA or gDNA derived from T cells, B-cell-depleted T cells, or PBMCs.

This CDR3 is built from 12 residues. V shed 0 bases and J shed 6 bases, with 6 bases lying between them. In the original analysis: Nucleated cell number was recorded as an estimate derived from reference gene primer amplification. Data came from immunoSEQ multiplex PCR; TCRdb stores just in-frame clones and leaves some out. For V, J and clone size, that table is used; D and trimming come from the DNA. Of around 130,000 clones listed, roughly 81% are singletons. The receptor was isolated from a human donor in a cohort sampled during active COVID-19. The chain is built from TRBV12-3 or TRBV12-4 and TRBJ2-7, with D hard to call. Sequences were obtained from peripheral blood. The CDR3 sequence: CASSLARIEQYF. CDR3 in DNA: TGTGCCAGCAGTTTAGCGCGAATCGAGCAGTACTTC.